Listed below are T cell receptor beta chains from one sample, sequenced in a study of T cell responses to AZD1222 COVID-19 vaccine. This table comes from immunoSEQ multiplex PCR, and its TCRdb copy is limited to in-frame clones, with some not included. Here the sample spans tens of thousands of clones, 84% being singletons. The sample here was peripheral blood, taken on day 0 of AZD1222 vaccination. The origin of the receptors is an adult in good health. CDR3s include the opening cysteine and the closing phenylalanine or tryptophan. D genes are given only for firm matches. Size is stated for part of the rows, as once, few or many counts, or as a class when the clone is expanded.

J gene | D gene | V gene | clone size | CDR3 protein | CDR3 DNA
TRBJ1-5 | TRBD1 | TRBV18 | NA | CASSPDRQQPQHF | TGTGCCAGCTCACCGGACAGGCAACAGCCCCAGCATTTT
TRBJ1-4 | NA | TRBV7-9 | NA | CASTIQGFGEKLFF | TGTGCCAGCACTATACAAGGTTTTGGGGAAAAACTGTTTTTT
TRBJ2-3 | NA | TRBV3-1/TRBV3-2 | NA | CASSPSTATDTQYF | TGTGCCAGCAGCCCCTCAACGGCGACGGATACGCAGTATTTT
TRBJ2-5 | TRBD1 | TRBV6-4 | few | CASSPQQGSQETQYF | TGTGCCAGCAGCCCACAACAGGGGAGTCAAGAGACCCAGTACTTC
TRBJ1-1 | TRBD1 | TRBV6-5 | NA | CASTLLQGADTEAFF | TGTGCCAGCACCCTCTTACAGGGGGCGGACACTGAAGCTTTCTTT
TRBJ1-5 | TRBD1 | TRBV18 | NA | CASSQGARNQPQHF | TGTGCCAGCTCCCAGGGGGCGCGAAATCAGCCCCAGCATTTT
TRBJ1-6 | NA | TRBV5-4 | NA | CASSLDVRASNSPLHF | TGTGCCAGCAGCTTGGACGTCAGGGCCTCTAATTCACCCCTCCACTTT
TRBJ1-1 | NA | TRBV10-3 | NA | CAISEPLRNTEAFF | TGTGCCATCAGTGAGCCCTTGAGGAACACTGAAGCTTTCTTT
TRBJ1-6 | NA | TRBV4-2 | NA | CASSQEGPGSYNSPLHF | TGTGCCAGCAGCCAAGAAGGGCCCGGCTCCTATAATTCACCCCTCCACTTT
TRBJ2-2 | NA | TRBV7-7 | NA | CASSLENTGELFF | TGTGCTAGCAGCTTAGAAAACACCGGGGAGCTGTTTTTT
TRBJ1-1 | TRBD1 | TRBV7-9 | NA | CASSSRTGAHTEAFF | TGTGCCAGCAGCTCTCGGACAGGGGCACACACTGAAGCTTTCTTT
TRBJ2-3 | TRBD2 | TRBV3-1/TRBV3-2 | NA | CASSQEGGDTQYF | TGTGCCAGCAGCCAAGAGGGGGGGGATACGCAGTATTTT
TRBJ2-5 | TRBD1 | TRBV18 | NA | CASSRRGQARAQETQYF | TGTGCCAGCTCCCGAAGGGGACAGGCCAGGGCCCAAGAGACCCAGTACTTC
TRBJ2-7 | NA | TRBV20-1 | NA | CSPAFQGEQYF | TGCAGTCCCGCTTTCCAGGGCGAGCAGTACTTC
TRBJ1-5 | NA | TRBV5-6 | NA | CASSLAAGGNQPQHF | TGTGCCAGCAGCTTGGCCGCGGGTGGCAATCAGCCCCAGCATTTT
TRBJ1-4 | NA | TRBV9 | few | CASSFAGSTNEKLFF | TGTGCCAGCAGCTTCGCAGGGTCAACTAATGAAAAACTGTTTTTT
TRBJ2-3 | NA | TRBV27 | NA | CASSSDLRGDGTDTQYF | TGTGCCAGCAGTTCTGACCTGAGGGGGGATGGCACAGATACGCAGTATTTT
TRBJ2-3 | TRBD1 | TRBV5-1 | NA | CASSFETGATDTQYF | TGCGCCAGCAGCTTTGAAACAGGGGCAACAGATACGCAGTATTTT
TRBJ2-1 | NA | TRBV5-1 | NA | CASSANYGTDYNEQFF | TGCGCCAGCAGCGCAAACTACGGGACGGACTACAATGAGCAGTTCTTC
TRBJ2-1 | TRBD2 | TRBV9 | NA | CASSVEASGGLYSYNEQFF | TGTGCCAGCAGCGTAGAGGCTAGCGGGGGGCTATACTCCTACAATGAGCAGTTCTTC
TRBJ2-7 | NA | TRBV11-2 | NA | CASSFFLGQGLSYEQYF | TGTGCCAGCAGCTTCTTCTTAGGCCAGGGTCTTTCCTACGAGCAGTACTTC
TRBJ2-2 | NA | TRBV11-2 | NA | CASSLANPGLNTGELFF | TGTGCCAGCAGCTTAGCAAACCCGGGACTCAACACCGGGGAGCTGTTTTTT
TRBJ1-1 | TRBD1 | TRBV27 | NA | CASSPWTGSTEAFF | TGTGCCAGCAGTCCATGGACAGGGAGCACTGAAGCTTTCTTT
TRBJ1-4 | TRBD1 | TRBV28 | NA | CASSAHAGTGGEKLFF | TGTGCCAGCAGTGCCCACGCCGGGACAGGGGGTGAAAAACTGTTTTTT
TRBJ1-1 | NA | TRBV6-1 | NA | CASSDAGTDLNTEAFF | TGTGCCAGCAGTGATGCCGGGACGGATTTGAACACTGAAGCTTTCTTT
TRBJ1-2 | TRBD1 | TRBV28 | NA | CASSSGQGAHGYTF | TGTGCCAGCAGTTCTGGACAGGGTGCCCATGGCTACACCTTC
TRBJ2-1 | NA | TRBV5-1 | NA | CASSTLFGQHNEQFF | TGCGCCAGCAGCACTCTATTCGGACAGCACAATGAGCAGTTCTTC
TRBJ1-4 | NA | TRBV6-5 | many | CASRITANEKLFF | TGTGCCAGCAGGATCACGGCTAATGAAAAACTGTTTTTT
TRBJ2-3 | NA | TRBV9 | NA | CASSVASPDTQYF | TGTGCCAGCAGCGTCGCTAGCCCCGATACGCAGTATTTT
TRBJ2-1 | NA | TRBV12-3/TRBV12-4 | NA | CASSSDRRRQFF | TGTGCCAGCAGTTCGGACAGAAGGAGGCAGTTCTTC
TRBJ1-6 | NA | TRBV28 | few | CASSSSVGTRVEGAPLHF | TGTGCCAGTTCCTCCTCAGTCGGGACGCGGGTTGAAGGAGCACCCCTCCACTTT
TRBJ1-2 | NA | TRBV7-2 | once | CASRPTGGGSYGYTF | TGTGCCAGCAGACCCACTGGGGGCGGGAGCTATGGCTACACCTTC
TRBJ2-2 | NA | TRBV27 | many | CASTVGTPSTGELFF | TGTGCCAGCACGGTAGGGACACCTTCCACCGGGGAGCTGTTTTTT
TRBJ1-5 | NA | TRBV6-1 | NA | CASSENLRGQPQHF | TGTGCCAGCAGTGAAAACCTTCGAGGTCAGCCCCAGCATTTT
TRBJ2-5 | TRBD1 | TRBV5-4 | NA | CASSSQGAVETQYF | TGTGCCAGCAGCTCGCAGGGGGCGGTGGAGACCCAGTACTTC
TRBJ1-2 | NA | TRBV21-1 | NA | CASSRKGQGKTNYGYTF | TGTGCCAGCAGCAGAAAGGGGCAGGGCAAAACAAACTATGGCTACACCTTC
TRBJ1-1 | NA | TRBV6-1 | NA | CASSELDVGMNTEAFF | TGTGCCAGCAGTGAGCTAGACGTGGGGATGAACACTGAAGCTTTCTTT
TRBJ1-4 | NA | TRBV27 | NA | CASSPTYVDEKLFF | TGTGCCAGCAGTCCGACATACGTCGATGAAAAACTGTTTTTT
TRBJ2-7 | NA | TRBV6-5 | once | CASSWGQGSYEQYF | TGTGCCAGCAGTTGGGGACAAGGATCCTACGAGCAGTACTTC
TRBJ1-3 | NA | TRBV2 | NA | CASSEPRAGNTIYF | TGTGCCAGCAGTGAACCCAGGGCAGGAAACACCATATATTTT
TRBJ1-5 | NA | TRBV27 | NA | CASRVGPVLGPQHF | TGTGCCAGCCGCGTGGGGCCTGTCTTAGGGCCCCAGCATTTT
TRBJ2-7 | NA | TRBV19 | NA | CASSTSSGHYEQYF | TGTGCCAGTAGTACATCGTCGGGGCACTACGAGCAGTACTTC
TRBJ2-5 | NA | TRBV28 | NA | CASSLFAGGRVDTETQYF | TGTGCCAGCAGTTTATTTGCCGGCGGCCGAGTTGACACGGAGACCCAGTACTTC
TRBJ2-5 | NA | TRBV9 | NA | CASSQGGQRTQYF | TGTGCCAGCAGCCAGGGGGGCCAGCGGACCCAGTACTTC
TRBJ1-2 | NA | TRBV4-1 | NA | CASSQVGFNYGYTF | TGCGCCAGCAGCCAAGTTGGTTTTAACTATGGCTACACCTTC
TRBJ2-7 | NA | TRBV2 | NA | CASFIGFGEQYF | TGTGCCAGCTTTATAGGGTTTGGCGAGCAGTACTTC
TRBJ1-2 | NA | TRBV6-1 | NA | CASSEGGTVHYGYTF | TGTGCCAGCAGTGAAGGGGGGACGGTCCACTATGGCTACACCTTC
TRBJ2-6 | NA | TRBV28 | medium-sized | CASSRQADFSGANVLTF | TGTGCCAGCAGTAGACAGGCGGACTTCTCTGGGGCCAACGTCCTGACTTTC
TRBJ1-2 | TRBD1 | TRBV18 | NA | CASSRQGWEYGYTF | TGTGCCAGCTCAAGACAGGGGTGGGAATATGGCTACACCTTC
TRBJ1-1 | TRBD1 | TRBV7-3 | NA | CASSSRDRGRTEAFF | TGTGCCAGCAGCTCTCGGGACAGGGGGCGAACTGAAGCTTTCTTT
TRBJ1-2 | NA | TRBV4-1 | once | CASSQDGQGYTF | TGCGCCAGCAGCCAAGATGGTCAGGGCTACACCTTC
TRBJ2-2 | NA | TRBV5-1 | NA | CASSLDTPNTGELFF | TGCGCCAGCAGCTTGGATACTCCCAACACCGGGGAGCTGTTTTTT
TRBJ1-1 | NA | TRBV7-7 | few | CASSLSMNTEAFF | TGTGCTAGCAGCTTATCGATGAACACTGAAGCTTTCTTT
TRBJ2-7 | TRBD1 | TRBV19 | NA | CASSIYPGQGMSRSYEQYF | TGTGCCAGTAGTATCTACCCGGGACAGGGGATGTCTAGGTCCTACGAGCAGTACTTC
TRBJ2-5 | NA | TRBV10-3 | NA | CAISERGAGISGETQYF | TGTGCCATCAGTGAGCGAGGGGCGGGTATTAGCGGAGAGACCCAGTACTTC